This T cell receptor beta chain was sequenced during a study of shared clonotypes between healthy human individuals. Clones were sequenced by immunoSEQ multiplex PCR, and TCRdb holds only the in-frame ones, with some missing. The repertoire has about 1.5 million clones, 95% to 99% of them found once; the top ten carry about 0.45%. CDR3 length: 14 amino acids. Germline CDR1 is SNHLY and CDR2 is FYNNEI. Germline trimming cut 3 bases from V and 7 bases from J; bases unmatched to any gene: 3. Sequencing input: naive CD4+ T cells sorted from blood. As for subset: CD45RA+ positively selected. This clonotype was obtained from a young man in good health. The chain employs TRBV2 and TRBJ2-2; 9 bases are a match to TRBD2. The CDR3 DNA follows: TGTGCCAGCAGTGAGGGACTAGCAGGCGGGGAGCTGTTTTTT. It yields the protein CASSEGLAGGELFF.